The present TCR beta chain was sequenced within a study of Ad26.COV2.S vaccination and SARS-CoV-2 variants. CDR3 length: 13 residues. Trimming left V 0 bases short and J 12 bases short, with 14 bases between. Treatment denoted: 15 to 20 received Ad26.COV2.S at low or high dose, single or two shots; about 5 received placebo; per-sample allocation not given. Day 63 after the first injection of vaccine or placebo was the sampling time. It was an adult aged 18-55 years in Boston who was the donor. The protocol was immunoSEQ multiplex PCR, while the TCRdb copy is restricted to in-frame clones and leaves out a portion. The table records 380,000 or so clones, about 88% of them present only once.

The source material was peripheral blood, sampled in a trial of Ad26.COV2.S vaccine versus placebo. V gene TRBV12-3 or TRBV12-4 combines with J gene TRBJ1-2, with D possibly matching TRBD1 (6 bases). This TCR was recovered from a person aged 18 to 59 who received the Ad26.COV2.S COVID-19 vaccine or a placebo. CDR3 amino acids: CASSLAEGGANTF. The CDR3 coding sequence is TGTGCCAGCAGTTTAGCCGAGGGGGGCGCAAACACCTTC.